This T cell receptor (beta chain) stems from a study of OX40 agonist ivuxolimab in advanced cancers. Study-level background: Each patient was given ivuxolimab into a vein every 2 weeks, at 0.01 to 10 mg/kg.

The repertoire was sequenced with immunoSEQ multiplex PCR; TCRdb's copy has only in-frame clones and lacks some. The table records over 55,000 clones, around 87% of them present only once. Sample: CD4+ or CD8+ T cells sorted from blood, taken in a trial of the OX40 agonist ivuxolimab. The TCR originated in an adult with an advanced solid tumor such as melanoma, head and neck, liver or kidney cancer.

The CDR3 is CASSEQFGAGGVDGYTF. Written as DNA, the CDR3 is TGTGCCAGCAGTGAACAGTTTGGGGCAGGGGGCGTGGATGGCTACACCTTC. The chain carries TRBV6-1 and TRBJ1-2, with 8 bases that match TRBD1. Germline loops: CDR1 MNHNS, CDR2 SASEGT. The trim removed 2 bases at V and 6 bases at J, leaving 14 bases unmatched. This CDR3 has 17 residues.